A selection of T cell receptor beta chains follows, all from one sample in a study of naive and memory T cell subsets. TCRdb re-analysed the 5' RACE reads in MiXCR, keeping a single row per CDR3 protein. The repertoire includes about 21,000 distinct CDR3 sequences, about 4.4% of them detected once, and approximately 7.8% sits in the top ten. The receptors derive from a male donor in good health. CDR3s include the opening cysteine and the closing phenylalanine or tryptophan. The D gene is left open where the match is weak. Clone size is not always given. Where it is, it says once, few, many or a class for expanded clones.

clone_size | d_call | j_call | v_call | cdr3_nt | cdr3_aa
many | . | TRBJ1-5 | TRBV10-2 | TGCGCCAGCAGTGTACAGCGACATCAGCCCCAGCATTTT | CASSVQRHQPQHF
many | . | TRBJ2-2 | TRBV6-5 | TGTGCCAGCAGTTTGTCCACGAACACCGGGGAGCTGTTTTTT | CASSLSTNTGELFF
many | . | TRBJ1-6 | TRBV7-6 | TGTGCCAGCAGCTTAGACAGTAATTCACCCCTCCACTTT | CASSLDSNSPLHF
many | . | TRBJ2-1 | TRBV29-1 | TGCAGCGTTGAAAGAAGCCTGGGTGGCAATGAGCAGTTCTTC | CSVERSLGGNEQFF
many | TRBD1 | TRBJ2-1 | TRBV18 | TGTGCCAGCTCACCCCAGGACAGGGGGTCCTACAATGAGCAGTTCTTC | CASSPQDRGSYNEQFF
. | TRBD2 | TRBJ2-3 | TRBV29-1 | TGCAGCGTTGACTGGACTAGCGGGAGGGCAGATACGCAGTATTTT | CSVDWTSGRADTQYF
many | . | TRBJ2-7 | TRBV6-5 | TGTGCCAGCAGTTACTCGGGCAGCACCTACGAGCAGTACTTC | CASSYSGSTYEQYF
many | TRBD2 | TRBJ2-5 | TRBV27 | TGTGCCAGCAGTTCGCTAGCGGGAGTGGAGACCCAGTACTTC | CASSSLAGVETQYF
many | TRBD2 | TRBJ2-7 | TRBV12-5 | TGTGCTAGTGGTTTGGAGCGGACCGGGACTAGCGGGTGCGAGCAGTACTTC | CASGLERTGTSGCEQYF
many | . | TRBJ2-1 | TRBV18 | TGTGCCAGCTCACCTAAGTGGGACAAGACATACAATGAGCAGTTCTTC | CASSPKWDKTYNEQFF
many | TRBD1 | TRBJ1-4 | TRBV19 | TGTGCCAGAGACAGGGATCGAACTAATGAAAAACTGTTTTTT | CARDRDRTNEKLFF
many | . | TRBJ2-2 | TRBV9 | TGTGCCAGCAGCGTAGATGCAGGGGGGGCCGGGGAGCTGTTTTTT | CASSVDAGGAGELFF
many | . | TRBJ2-5 | TRBV12-3/TRBV12-4 | TGTGCCAGCACCCGATATTCTGAGACCCAGTACTTC | CASTRYSETQYF
many | TRBD2 | TRBJ2-1 | TRBV7-2 | TGTGCCAGCAGCTCAGATCCTAGCGGGGGGGCTAAAGAGCAGTTCTTC | CASSSDPSGGAKEQFF
. | TRBD2 | TRBJ2-2 | TRBV27 | TGTGCCAGCAGTTCGCTAGCGGGAGGTCTTGTCGGGGAGCTGTTTTTT | CASSSLAGGLVGELFF
many | . | TRBJ1-6 | TRBV2 | TGTGCCAGCAGTTCAACCAGACAGGTGGGCAATTCACCCCTCCACTTT | CASSSTRQVGNSPLHF
many | TRBD2 | TRBJ2-1 | TRBV5-1 | TGCGCCAGCAGCTTGGCCGGCGGGACTAGCGCCGATGAGCAGTTCTTC | CASSLAGGTSADEQFF
many | . | TRBJ2-3 | TRBV10-3 | TGTGCCATCGCTTCCCGTCTGGATACGCAGTATTTT | CAIASRLDTQYF
many | TRBD2 | TRBJ2-2 | TRBV6-6 | TGTGCCAGCATCAAAGCGGGATCTACGAACACCGGGGAGCTGTTTTTT | CASIKAGSTNTGELFF
large | . | TRBJ1-2 | TRBV5-4 | TGTGCCAGCAGCTTGGCGCAGGTCTATGGCTACACCTTC | CASSLAQVYGYTF
many | TRBD2 | TRBJ2-7 | TRBV29-1 | TGCAGCGTTGAGCTAGCGGGCCACTACGAGCAGTACTTC | CSVELAGHYEQYF
many | . | TRBJ2-1 | TRBV6-2/TRBV6-3 | TGTGCCAGCCGAAGCCCCAAGATAGGGATTAGCCTCCTATCCTACAATGAGCAGTTCTTC | CASRSPKIGISLLSYNEQFF
many | . | TRBJ1-4 | TRBV5-1 | TGCGCCAGCAGCTCTACAGGGAATGGAGCTAATGAAAAACTGTTTTTT | CASSSTGNGANEKLFF
many | . | TRBJ1-2 | TRBV9 | TGTGCCAGCAGTTCATCCGGATATGGCTACACCTTC | CASSSSGYGYTF
many | . | TRBJ2-1 | TRBV7-9 | TGTGCCAGCGGATCGCCGGGCCGGCCCGTCTTC | CASGSPGRPVF
many | . | TRBJ1-3 | TRBV4-1 | TGCGCCAGCAGCCAAGTTTCCGGAAACACCATATATTTT | CASSQVSGNTIYF
few | . | TRBJ2-7 | TRBV6-6 | TGTGCCAGCAGTTACCCTGGACACCTCGAGCAGTACTTC | CASSYPGHLEQYF
many | . | TRBJ1-1 | TRBV15 | TGTGCCACCAGCAGAGACAGGGGGAACACTGAAGCTTTCTTT | CATSRDRGNTEAFF
many | TRBD2 | TRBJ2-1 | TRBV12-3/TRBV12-4 | TGTGCCAGCAGCCCCGGGGGGACCATCTACAATGAGCAGTTCTTC | CASSPGGTIYNEQFF
many | TRBD1 | TRBJ1-5 | TRBV18 | TGTGCCAGCTCAAGGGACAGCTCGGCTTATGGCAATCAGCCCCAGCATTTT | CASSRDSSAYGNQPQHF
many | . | TRBJ2-7 | TRBV6-5 | TGTGCCAGCAGGGCTCCGGGGTCGAGTAGCTCCTACGAGCAGTACTTC | CASRAPGSSSSYEQYF
many | . | TRBJ2-3 | TRBV6-6 | TGTGCCAGCAGTTACCCCATGGGGACGGGCACAGATACGCAGTATTTT | CASSYPMGTGTDTQYF
many | . | TRBJ2-2 | TRBV11-2 | TGTGCCAGCAGGAGAGACACCGGGGAGCTGTTTTTT | CASRRDTGELFF
many | . | TRBJ2-1 | TRBV5-1 | TGCGCCAGCAGCTTGGATTGGGGTGAGCAGTTCTTC | CASSLDWGEQFF
. | TRBD1 | TRBJ1-5 | TRBV6-1 | TGTGCCAGCAGTGAAAAGGGACAGCGGAATCAGCCCCAGCATTTT | CASSEKGQRNQPQHF
medium-sized | TRBD1 | TRBJ2-2 | TRBV10-1 | TGCGCCAGCAGTCGGGACAGAACCACCGGGGAGCTGTTTTTT | CASSRDRTTGELFF
many | . | TRBJ2-5 | TRBV29-1 | TGCAGCGTTGAAGATACGAGGGCAGACCAAGAGACCCAGTACTTC | CSVEDTRADQETQYF
many | TRBD2 | TRBJ2-7 | TRBV6-5 | TGTGCCAGCAGCCGCCTGCCGGGACTAGCGGGGAACTCCTACGAGCAGTACTTC | CASSRLPGLAGNSYEQYF
many | TRBD1 | TRBJ2-7 | TRBV5-1 | TGCGCCAGCAGCTTGACCGGGACAGGCGCCTACGAGCAGTACTTC | CASSLTGTGAYEQYF
many | . | TRBJ1-3 | TRBV7-3 | TGTGCCAGCAGCTTAGGACGCGCCTCTGGAAACACCATATATTTT | CASSLGRASGNTIYF
many | TRBD2 | TRBJ2-7 | TRBV19 | TGTGCCAGTAGTCGCGGGAGGGGTGACGAGCAGTACTTC | CASSRGRGDEQYF
many | . | TRBJ1-1 | TRBV29-1 | TGCAGCGCCTTAGACCCTCGAAAGAACACTGAAGCTTTCTTT | CSALDPRKNTEAFF
many | . | TRBJ2-2 | TRBV24-1 | TGTGCCACCAGGGACCCTAACACCGGGGAGCTGTTTTTT | CATRDPNTGELFF
many | TRBD1 | TRBJ2-3 | TRBV6-1 | TGTGCCAGCATGGGGAGGGACAGGGCCGCAGATGCGCAGTATTTT | CASMGRDRAADAQYF
many | . | TRBJ2-7 | TRBV7-4 | TGTGCCAGCAGCTCTCGATTACAGCGATACGAGCAGTACTTC | CASSSRLQRYEQYF
. | TRBD2 | TRBJ2-5 | TRBV28 | TGTGCCAGCAGACCCTTCGGTAGCGGGGGGTCTAAAGAGACCCAGTACTTC | CASRPFGSGGSKETQYF
. | . | TRBJ1-1 | TRBV29-1 | TGCAGCTTAGAACAGAGTATGAACACTGAAGCTTTCTTT | CSLEQSMNTEAFF
many | TRBD2 | TRBJ2-3 | TRBV18 | TGTGCCAGCTCACCGGGACTAGCGGGCACAGATACGCAGTATTTT | CASSPGLAGTDTQYF
few | TRBD2 | TRBJ2-2 | TRBV19 | TGTGCGGGACTAGCGGGGGACACCGGGGAGCTGTTTTTT | CAGLAGDTGELFF
many | . | TRBJ2-7 | TRBV28 | TGTGCCAGCAGTTTATCGGTACAGGGTCGACGCGAGCAGTACTTC | CASSLSVQGRREQYF
many | . | TRBJ2-3 | TRBV7-2 | TGTGCCAGCAGCTTAGTAGATTATCTAACGTCGACGCAGTATTTT | CASSLVDYLTSTQYF
many | TRBD1 | TRBJ2-7 | TRBV6-6 | TGTGCCAGCAGTTCAGAGGACAGGGCCTACGAGCAGTACTTC | CASSSEDRAYEQYF
many | . | TRBJ2-1 | TRBV6-6 | TGTGCCAGCAGTCGAGGGGGGTACAATGAGCAGTTCTTC | CASSRGGYNEQFF
few | . | TRBJ2-2 | TRBV4-1 | TGCGCCAGCAGCCAACTTCTCGGGGAGCTGTTTTTT | CASSQLLGELFF
many | . | TRBJ2-1 | TRBV6-4 | TGTGCCAGCAGTGATGTGGGGGGGCTCTACAATGAGCAGTTCTTC | CASSDVGGLYNEQFF
many | . | TRBJ1-4 | TRBV6-2/TRBV6-3 | TGTGCCAGCAGTCAAAGAGGTGAAAAACTGTTTTTT | CASSQRGEKLFF
many | TRBD1 | TRBJ2-7 | TRBV28 | TGTGCCAGCAGTACCCTACAGGGGGCTCTTTACGAGCAGTACTTC | CASSTLQGALYEQYF
many | . | TRBJ1-4 | TRBV7-9 | TGTGCCAGCAGCGCCGTGGGGCAGGCAGAAAAACTGTTTTTT | CASSAVGQAEKLFF
many | . | TRBJ2-7 | TRBV21-1 | TGTGCCAGCAGCTATTTTTTAGCGGGGGCCTACGAGCAGTACTTC | CASSYFLAGAYEQYF
many | . | TRBJ2-2 | TRBV6-6 | TGTGCCAGCAGTTTGGCCCCCTCTTCTCATACCGGGGAGCTGTTTTTT | CASSLAPSSHTGELFF